The rows below give T cell receptor beta chains drawn from one sample of a study of cytomegalovirus exposure and HLA in healthy donors. Sequencing used immunoSEQ multiplex PCR; TCRdb keeps in-frame clones, though not all of them. The top ten clones hold about 1.6% of a sample with under 110,000 clones, roughly 82% of them seen once. The specimen sequenced was PBMCs. The receptors were sampled from a man aged 45-65 years in good health and CMV-seronegative. Each CDR3 is given without its conserved first and last residue.

J,V,CDR3
TRBJ1-6,TRBV11-2,ASSSLRNSPLH
TRBJ2-1,TRBV9,ASSVDGRGLYNEQF
TRBJ1-2,TRBV7-9,ASSYNYRETYGYT
TRBJ1-3,TRBV11-2,ASSFPWQGIGGNTIY
TRBJ2-5,TRBV7-6,ASSSGTAQETQY
TRBJ2-3,TRBV5-8,ASSDIAGVTDTQY
TRBJ2-1,TRBV18,ASSPPTSGTGWRF
TRBJ1-1,TRBV2,ASSAIQGYTEAF
TRBJ2-2,TRBV7-2,ASKAVAGVGTGELF
TRBJ2-2,TRBV15,ATSRGSGQNTGELF
TRBJ1-1,TRBV19,ASNEGQGRTEAF
TRBJ1-5,TRBV23-1,ASSQFYPGSQHSNQPQH
TRBJ2-7,TRBV4-1,ASSQVYDSSFYEQY
TRBJ1-2,TRBV4-3,ASSQARNSYGYT
TRBJ2-2,TRBV5-4,ASRGGGGENTGELF
TRBJ2-5,TRBV5-4,ASSSGGAVVETQY
TRBJ2-2,TRBV15,ATSTGPATGELF
TRBJ1-1,TRBV5-4,ASSHAKSGPEAF
TRBJ1-2,TRBV15,ATSRDLGQNYGYT
TRBJ1-5,TRBV6-5,ASREHDRGNQPQH
TRBJ1-4,TRBV15,ATSRDSALNEKLF
TRBJ2-2,TRBV7-3,ASSLGGGANTGELF
TRBJ1-4,TRBV5-6,ASSWGREKLF
TRBJ1-5,TRBV7-6,ASSLGGEGNQPQH
TRBJ1-1,TRBV2,ASYLRAGRWMNTEAF
TRBJ1-4,TRBV5-8,ASSSEQIEKLF
TRBJ2-3,TRBV10-2,ASSDPGGTDTQY
TRBJ2-3,TRBV19,ASIGLPGQGSGDTQY
TRBJ2-3,TRBV5-1,ASSGGTGRLGNTDTQY
TRBJ2-2,TRBV5-1,ASSWTAGIGSTGELF
TRBJ1-2,TRBV5-4,ASSQASSDSNYGYT
TRBJ1-1,TRBV11-2,ASSLLVRDTEAF
TRBJ1-4,TRBV6-6,ASSYSGLEKLF
TRBJ2-5,TRBV5-6,ASSYGQGAGETQY
TRBJ1-6,TRBV11-1,ASSPRTGHSPLH
TRBJ2-3,TRBV27,ASSLSTGTATVGTQY
TRBJ2-7,TRBV19,ASRGLAEYEQY
TRBJ1-1,TRBV6-5,ASGRDSNTEAF
TRBJ1-1,TRBV4-1,ASSHLGALDTEAF